What follows are 14 T cell receptor beta chains derived from one specimen sequenced in a study of identifying expanded T cells in peripheral blood (dated by TCRdb to about 2019). Libraries were made using the immunoSEQ multiplex PCR assay. TCRdb's version of the immuneACCESS table is confined to in-frame rearrangements and falls short of the full clone set. An unresolved V gene accounts for under half of the shortfall where checked; the remainder is of unknown origin. This sample holds approximately 110,000 clones; about nine tenths were observed only once. The ten largest account for 8% to 9% of the sample. Sequencing was performed on blood. The source is a person aged 18 to 75 in good health.

The chain joins TRBV5-6 to TRBJ1-2, with D possibly being TRBD1 (5 bases). In germline, CDR1 is SGHDT, CDR2 YYEEEE. Trimming removed 0 bases at V and 3 bases at J, with 15 bases between. This CDR3 comprises 16 residues. CDR3 protein: CASSLGFWGSDYGYTF. As DNA, the CDR3 is TGTGCCAGCAGCTTGGGATTCTGGGGGAGCGACTATGGCTACACCTTC.

The J gene is TRBJ2-7, the V gene TRBV4-1; TRBD2 matches 8 bases. Germline CDR1 reads MGHRA; CDR2 reads YSYEKL. The CDR3 contains 16 residues. The V gene end was trimmed by 0 bases and the J gene end by 0 bases; junction bases not matched to a gene: 4. CDR3 sequence reads: CASSQDLAGLSYEQYF. The CDR3 DNA is TGCGCCAGCAGCCAAGATCTAGCGGGCCTCTCCTACGAGCAGTACTTC.

This clone was observed once. This chain connects TRBV18 to TRBJ2-7; 8 positions agree with TRBD1. CDR1 is KGHSH, CDR2 LQKENI, per germline. This CDR3 is 16 amino acids long. V dropped 6 bases and J dropped 0; count of bases not matched to a gene: 10. CDR3 DNA: TGTGCCAGCTCGCTACGGGACAGGAAAAGCTCCTACGAGCAGTACTTC. It translates to CASSLRDRKSSYEQYF.

The J gene is TRBJ2-7, the V gene TRBV5-4, with 8 bases lining up with TRBD2. The CDR3 is 13 amino acids. CDR1 is SGHNT and CDR2 is YYREEE in the germline V gene (reference sequence). J gave up 2 bases and V 4 bases, and 2 bases lay outside the gene matches. The CDR3 sequence: CASSPGGAYEQYF. In nucleotides, the CDR3 is TGTGCCAGCAGCCCGGGGGGGGCCTACGAGCAGTACTTC. The full variable domain, with the rest looked up from reference TRBV5-4 and TRBJ2-7, is ETGVTQSPTHLIKTRGQQVTLRCSSQSGHNTVSWYQQALGQGPQFIFQYYREEENGRGNFPPRFSGLQFPNYSSELNVNALELDDSALYLCASSPGGAYEQYFGPGTRLTVT.

V is TRBV7-9 and J is TRBJ1-2; 10 bases align to TRBD1. The germline gives CDR1 SEHNR, CDR2 FQNEAQ (reference sequence). The CDR3 runs to 16 residues. With 5 bases clipped from V and 5 bases from J, the junction kept 11 bases outside the gene matches. CDR3 sequence: CASSPRDRGGKYGYTF. For the CDR3, the DNA is TGTGCCAGCAGCCCTCGGGACAGGGGTGGAAAATATGGCTACACCTTC.

V and J are TRBV4-1 and TRBJ2-2, with 11 bases matching TRBD2. The CDR3 is 17 residues long. V dropped 5 bases and J dropped 8; count of bases not matched to a gene: 13. Germline V lookup: CDR1 MGHRA, CDR2 YSYEKL. For the CDR3, the DNA is TGCGCCAGCAGCGTGATACTAGCGGGAGTGGTTTTAGGGGAGCTGTTTTTT. This sequence encodes CASSVILAGVVLGELFF.

CDR3 in DNA: TGTGCCACCAGCACCATCCTCGGCGGGGGACGAGAGACCCAGTACTTC. This translates into CATSTILGGGRETQYF. The chain recombines TRBV15 with TRBJ2-5; 7 nucleotides align to TRBD2. Germline trimming cut 4 bases from V and 4 bases from J; bases unmatched to any gene: 12. The CDR3 contains 16 residues. CDR1 is LNHNV and CDR2 is YYDKDF in the germline V gene (reference sequence).

The rearrangement links TRBV7-3 to TRBJ2-3, with D possibly being TRBD2 (6 bases). V gave up 4 bases and J gave up 6 bases, with 11 bases separating them. CDR1 and CDR2 (germline): SGHTA, FQGTGA. The CDR3 runs 13 residues. CDR3: CASSSEGRDTQYF. DNA for the CDR3: TGTGCCAGCAGCTCTGAAGGGAGGGATACGCAGTATTTT.

The chain recombines TRBV4-2 with TRBJ2-1, with 7 bases matching TRBD2. V lost 1 base to trimming and J lost 4 bases; unmatched junction nucleotides: 7. The CDR3 runs to 16 residues. The germline V gene has CDR1 LGHNA and CDR2 YNFKEQ. CDR3: CASSQASSGPYNEQFF. For the CDR3, the DNA is TGTGCCAGCAGCCAAGCTTCTAGCGGCCCATACAATGAGCAGTTCTTC.

V usage is TRBV30 and J usage is TRBJ1-1; D call uncertain. Trimming shortened V by 5 bases and J by 0 bases, and 10 bases separated the two germline ends. Germline lookup yields CDR1 GTSNPN and CDR2 SVGIG (reference sequence). The CDR3 spans 13 residues. The CDR3: CAWFQPMNTEAFF. The CDR3 DNA follows: TGTGCCTGGTTCCAGCCCATGAACACTGAAGCTTTCTTT. The whole variable domain, filled in from reference TRBV30 and TRBJ1-1, reads SQTIHQWPATLVQPVGSPLSLECTVEGTSNPNLYWYRQAAGRGLQLLFYSVGIGQISSEVPQNLSASRPQDRQFILSSKKLLLSDSGFYLCAWFQPMNTEAFFGQGTRLTVV.

The V gene is TRBV30, the J gene TRBJ1-6; unclear D gene. Germline V gene lookup returns CDR1 GTSNPN and CDR2 SVGIG (reference sequence). V gave up 1 base and J gave up 13 bases, with 11 bases separating them. The CDR3 is made up of 12 amino acids. The CDR3 sequence: CAWSGSVIPLHF. The CDR3 bases are TGTGCCTGGAGTGGGTCAGTGATCCCCCTCCACTTT.

The J gene is TRBJ2-1, the V gene TRBV5-1; TRBD2 agrees at 9 bases. CDR1 SGHRS and CDR2 YFSETQ come from the germline V gene. Trimming removed 4 bases from V and 2 bases from J; junction bases left unmatched: 4. The CDR3 consists of 15 residues. CDR3 nucleotides: TGCGCCAGCAGCCAGCTAGCGGGACCCTACAATGAGCAGTTCTTC. Its protein is CASSQLAGPYNEQFF.

The chain uses TRBV27 and TRBJ2-3; TRBD2 aligns across 8 bases. Germline CDR1 MNHEY, CDR2 SMNVEV (reference sequence). The CDR3 length is 15 residues. V lost 8 bases and J lost 5; bases outside the gene matches: 12. The CDR3 loop reads CASGKWAGGRDTQYF. The CDR3 region has the DNA TGTGCCAGCGGAAAATGGGCGGGGGGCAGAGATACGCAGTATTTT.

This chain uses TRBV29-1 with TRBJ1-2; 7 bases line up with TRBD1. J was trimmed by 7 bases and V by 3 bases; bases with no gene match: 5. This CDR3 has 12 residues. Per germline, CDR1 SQVTM and CDR2 ANQGSEA. The chain's CDR3 is CSVEKGGGGYTF. The CDR3, as DNA: TGCAGCGTTGAGAAAGGGGGCGGTGGCTACACCTTC. Looking up the rest from reference TRBV29-1 and TRBJ1-2 gives the full variable domain: SAVISQKPSRDICQRGTSLTIQCQVDSQVTMMFWYRQQPGQSLTLIATANQGSEATYESGFVIDKFPISRPNLTFSTLTVSNMSPEDSSIYLCSVEKGGGGYTFGSGTRLTVV.